This T cell receptor beta chain was captured by sequencing in a study of tissue T cells after allogeneic stem cell transplantation. Study-level results: The patient cohort was small and clinically heterogeneous, with limited sampling depth. Anatomically similar tissues had similar TCR repertoires within each patient.

As for this clone: Its antigen is not identified. Gene names and germline match the mouse. The CDR3 end is not reached by the read, which stops 1 residue before it; the germline J gene fills it in.

Germline values: CDR1 KGHTA, CDR2 FQNQQP. CDR3 size: 15 residues. Repertoires were generated with immunoSEQ multiplex PCR, while TCRdb's copy carries only in-frame clones and drops some. The sample includes thousands of clones, 40% to 55% of them seen just once. Time point given: mouse harvest day 14 after allogeneic transplant. Mouse grafts combined 10^7 T-cell-depleted bone marrow cells with 10^6 splenic CD5+ T cells. Mice had MHC-mismatched B6 into BALB/c GVHD, sampled day 7 or 14. What was sequenced was gut tissue. The J gene is TRBJ1-4, the V gene TRBV23; the table assigns TRBD1, which was not confirmed against the DNA. This clonotype was sampled from a female BALB/c mouse given C57BL/6 T cells with graft-versus-host disease after an allogeneic hematopoietic cell transplant. CDR3 DNA, as far as it was read: TGCTCCAGCAGTACCGGGACAGGGGCCAACGAAAGATTATTT. Its translation is CSSSTGTGANERLF. From start to end, the CDR3 is CSSSTGTGANERLFF.